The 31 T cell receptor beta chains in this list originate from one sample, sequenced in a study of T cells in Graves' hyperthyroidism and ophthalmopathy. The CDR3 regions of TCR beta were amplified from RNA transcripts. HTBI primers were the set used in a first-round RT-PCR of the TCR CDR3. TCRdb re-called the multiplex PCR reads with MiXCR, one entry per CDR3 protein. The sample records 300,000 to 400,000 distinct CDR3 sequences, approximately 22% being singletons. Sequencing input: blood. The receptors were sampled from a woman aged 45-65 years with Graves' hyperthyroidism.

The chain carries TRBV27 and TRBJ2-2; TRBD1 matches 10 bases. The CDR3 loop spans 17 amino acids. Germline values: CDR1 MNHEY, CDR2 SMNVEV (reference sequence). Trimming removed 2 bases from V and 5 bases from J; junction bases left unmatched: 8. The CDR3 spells CASSLATGTGVTGELFF. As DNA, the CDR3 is TGTGCCAGCAGTTTAGCGACAGGGACAGGGGTAACCGGGGAGCTGTTTTTT.

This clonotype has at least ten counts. The DNA for the CDR3 is TGTGCCAGCAGTTACATAGCGGCTAGCACAGATACGCAGTATTTT. Translated, it gives CASSYIAASTDTQYF. V usage is TRBV6-2 or TRBV6-3 and J usage is TRBJ2-3; maybe TRBD2 (6 bases). V shed 2 bases and J shed 0 bases, with 9 bases lying between them. The CDR3 extends over 15 amino acids. Germline V gene data show CDR1 as MNHEY and CDR2 as SVGEGT.

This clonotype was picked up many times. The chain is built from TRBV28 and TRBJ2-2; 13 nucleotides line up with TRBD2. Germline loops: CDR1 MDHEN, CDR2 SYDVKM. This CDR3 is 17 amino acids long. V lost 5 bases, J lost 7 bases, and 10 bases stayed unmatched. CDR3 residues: CASSGGGLAGIGGELFF. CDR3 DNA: TGTGCCAGCAGTGGAGGGGGACTAGCGGGAATTGGCGGGGAGCTGTTTTTT.

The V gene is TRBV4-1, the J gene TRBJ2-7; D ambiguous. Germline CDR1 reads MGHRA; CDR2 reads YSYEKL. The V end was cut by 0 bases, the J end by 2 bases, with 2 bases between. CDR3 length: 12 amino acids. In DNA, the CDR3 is TGCGCCAGCAGCCAAGACCCCTACGAGCAGTACTTC. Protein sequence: CASSQDPYEQYF.

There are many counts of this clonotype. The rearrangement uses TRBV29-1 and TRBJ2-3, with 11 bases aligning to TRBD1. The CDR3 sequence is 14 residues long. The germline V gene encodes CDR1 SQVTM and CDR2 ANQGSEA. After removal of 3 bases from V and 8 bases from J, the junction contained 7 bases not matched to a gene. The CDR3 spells CSVEGGQGVGTQYF. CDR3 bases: TGCAGCGTTGAGGGGGGACAGGGGGTCGGTACGCAGTATTTT.

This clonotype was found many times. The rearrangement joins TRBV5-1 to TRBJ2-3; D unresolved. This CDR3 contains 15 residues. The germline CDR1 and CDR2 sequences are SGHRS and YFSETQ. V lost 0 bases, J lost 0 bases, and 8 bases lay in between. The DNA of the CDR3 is TGCGCCAGCAGCTTGGCCAGTACGAGCACAGATACGCAGTATTTT. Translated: CASSLASTSTDTQYF.

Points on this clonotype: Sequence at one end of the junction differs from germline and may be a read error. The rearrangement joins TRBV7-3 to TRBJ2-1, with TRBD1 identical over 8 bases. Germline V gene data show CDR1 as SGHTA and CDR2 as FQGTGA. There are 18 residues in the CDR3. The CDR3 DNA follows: TGTGTCAGCAGCTTAAACGCCGCCGGGACAGGACCCTACAATGAGCAGTTCTTC. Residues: CVSSLNAAGTGPYNEQFF.

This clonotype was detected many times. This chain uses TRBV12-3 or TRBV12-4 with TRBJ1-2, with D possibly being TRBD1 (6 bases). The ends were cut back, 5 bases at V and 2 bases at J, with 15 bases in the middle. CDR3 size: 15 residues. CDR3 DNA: TGTGCCAGCAGTCCGCCGGGACACCGCAACTATGGCTACACCTTC. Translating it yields CASSPPGHRNYGYTF.

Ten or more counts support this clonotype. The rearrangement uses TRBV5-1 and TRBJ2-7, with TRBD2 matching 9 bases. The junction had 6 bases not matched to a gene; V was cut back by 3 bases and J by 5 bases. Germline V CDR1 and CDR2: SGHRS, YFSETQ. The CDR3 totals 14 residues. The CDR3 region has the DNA TGCGCCAGCAGCTCCGGGACTAGCATCCACGAGCAGTACTTC. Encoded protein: CASSSGTSIHEQYF.

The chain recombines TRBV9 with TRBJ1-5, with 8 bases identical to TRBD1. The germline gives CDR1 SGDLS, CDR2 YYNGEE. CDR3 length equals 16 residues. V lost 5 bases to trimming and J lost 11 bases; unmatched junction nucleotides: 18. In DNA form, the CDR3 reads TGTGCCAGCAGTTTAGGGGGCAGGGGGCCGCGGCGAGCCCAGCATTTT. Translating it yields CASSLGGRGPRRAQHF.

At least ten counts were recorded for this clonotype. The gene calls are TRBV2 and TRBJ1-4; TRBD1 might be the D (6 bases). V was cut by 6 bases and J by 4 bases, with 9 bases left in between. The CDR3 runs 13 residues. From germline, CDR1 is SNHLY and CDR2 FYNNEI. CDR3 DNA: TGTGCCAGCAGGGACAGCCATAATGAAAAACTGTTTTTT. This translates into CASRDSHNEKLFF.

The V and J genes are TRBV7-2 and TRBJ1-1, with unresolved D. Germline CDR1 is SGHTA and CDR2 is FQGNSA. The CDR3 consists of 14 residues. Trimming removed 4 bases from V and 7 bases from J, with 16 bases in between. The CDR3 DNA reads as TGTGCCAGCAGCTCACCGGGCTACTCGTTTGAAGCTTTCTTT. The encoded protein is CASSSPGYSFEAFF.

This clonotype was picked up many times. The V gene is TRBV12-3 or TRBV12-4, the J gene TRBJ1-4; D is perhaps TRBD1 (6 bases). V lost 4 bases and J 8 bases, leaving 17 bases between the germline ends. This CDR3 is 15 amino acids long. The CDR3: CASSSGGGPGEKLFF. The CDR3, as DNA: TGTGCCAGCAGTTCCGGCGGGGGGCCGGGAGAAAAACTGTTTTTT.

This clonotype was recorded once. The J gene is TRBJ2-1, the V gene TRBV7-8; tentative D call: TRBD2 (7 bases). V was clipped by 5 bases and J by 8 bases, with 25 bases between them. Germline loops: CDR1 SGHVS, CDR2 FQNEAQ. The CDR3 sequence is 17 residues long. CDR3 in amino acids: CASSPTGGASHGDEQFF. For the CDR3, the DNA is TGTGCCAGCAGCCCGACGGGGGGCGCCTCCCACGGGGATGAGCAGTTCTTC.

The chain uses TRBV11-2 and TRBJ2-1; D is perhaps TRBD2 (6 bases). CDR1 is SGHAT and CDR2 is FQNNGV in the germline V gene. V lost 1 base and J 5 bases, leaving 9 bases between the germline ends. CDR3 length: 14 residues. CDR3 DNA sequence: TGTGCCAGCAGCTTAGGGTCTAGCGACAATGAGCAGTTCTTC. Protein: CASSLGSSDNEQFF. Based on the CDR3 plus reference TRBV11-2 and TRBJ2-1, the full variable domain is EAGVAQSPRYKIIEKRQSVAFWCNPISGHATLYWYQQILGQGPKLLIQFQNNGVVDDSQLPKDRFSAERLKGVDSTLKIQPAKLEDSAVYLCASSLGSSDNEQFFGPGTRLTVL.

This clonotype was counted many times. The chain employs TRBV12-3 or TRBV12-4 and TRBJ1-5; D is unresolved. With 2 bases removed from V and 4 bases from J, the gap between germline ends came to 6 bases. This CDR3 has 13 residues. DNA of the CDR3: TGTGCCAGCAGTTTAAGGGATAATCAGCCCCAGCATTTT. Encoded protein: CASSLRDNQPQHF.

The CDR3 sequence is CASSLTGRTGANVLTF. The CDR3, as DNA: TGTGCCAGCAGTTTGACAGGGCGGACAGGGGCCAACGTCCTGACTTTC. This rearrangement joins TRBV12-3 or TRBV12-4 to TRBJ2-6; TRBD1 matches 7 bases. Losses at the gene ends were 3 bases for V and 4 bases for J; bases not matched to a gene: 6. CDR3 length equals 16 residues.

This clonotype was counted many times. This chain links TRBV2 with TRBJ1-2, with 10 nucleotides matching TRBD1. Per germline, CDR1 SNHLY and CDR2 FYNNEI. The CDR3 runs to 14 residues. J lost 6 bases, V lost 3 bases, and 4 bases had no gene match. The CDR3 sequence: CASSEWGQGNGYTF. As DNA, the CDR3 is TGTGCCAGCAGTGAGTGGGGACAGGGGAATGGCTACACCTTC.

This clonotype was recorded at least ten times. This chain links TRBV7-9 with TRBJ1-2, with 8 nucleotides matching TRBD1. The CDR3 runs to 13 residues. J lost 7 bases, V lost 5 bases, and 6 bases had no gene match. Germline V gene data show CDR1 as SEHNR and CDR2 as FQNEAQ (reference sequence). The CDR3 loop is CASSIQGAGGYTF. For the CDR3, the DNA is TGTGCCAGCAGCATTCAGGGGGCTGGTGGCTACACCTTC.

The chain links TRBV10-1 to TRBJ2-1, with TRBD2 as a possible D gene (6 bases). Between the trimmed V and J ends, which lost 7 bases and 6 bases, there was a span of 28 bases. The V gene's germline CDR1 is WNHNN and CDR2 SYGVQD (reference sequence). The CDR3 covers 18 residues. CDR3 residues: CASKEGRTSPPLRNEQFF. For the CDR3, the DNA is TGCGCCAGCAAGGAGGGGAGGACCTCCCCTCCCCTACGCAATGAGCAGTTCTTC.

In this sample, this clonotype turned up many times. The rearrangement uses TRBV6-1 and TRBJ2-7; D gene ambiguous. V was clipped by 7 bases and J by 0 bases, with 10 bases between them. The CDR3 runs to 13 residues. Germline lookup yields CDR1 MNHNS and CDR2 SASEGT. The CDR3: CASTSIPSYEQYF. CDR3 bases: TGTGCCAGCACTTCGATCCCCTCCTACGAGCAGTACTTC.

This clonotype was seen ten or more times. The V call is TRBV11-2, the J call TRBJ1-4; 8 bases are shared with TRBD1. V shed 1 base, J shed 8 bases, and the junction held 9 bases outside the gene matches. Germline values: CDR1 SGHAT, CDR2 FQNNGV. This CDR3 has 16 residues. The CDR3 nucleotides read TGTGCCAGCAGCTTAGGGGCCCCAGGGGGCAGGGAAAAACTGTTTTTT. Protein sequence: CASSLGAPGGREKLFF.

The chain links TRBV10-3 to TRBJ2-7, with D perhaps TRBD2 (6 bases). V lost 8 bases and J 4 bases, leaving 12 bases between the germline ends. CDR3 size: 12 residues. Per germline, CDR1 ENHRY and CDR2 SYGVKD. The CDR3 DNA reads TGTGCCATCGCGGAGGGTGGTTACGAGCAGTACTTC. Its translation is CAIAEGGYEQYF.

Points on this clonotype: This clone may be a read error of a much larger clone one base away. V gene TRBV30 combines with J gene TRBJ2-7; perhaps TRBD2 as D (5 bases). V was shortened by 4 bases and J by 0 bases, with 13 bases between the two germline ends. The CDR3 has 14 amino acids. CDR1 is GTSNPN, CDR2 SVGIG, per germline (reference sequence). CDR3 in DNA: TGTGCCTGGACTGCGAGGACTTCCTCCTACGAGCAGTACTTC. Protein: CAWTARTSSYEQYF. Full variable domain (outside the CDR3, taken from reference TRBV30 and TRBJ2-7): SQTIHQWPATLVQPVGSPLSLECTVEGTSNPNLYWYRQAAGRGLQLLFYSVGIGQISSEVPQNLSASRPQDRQFILSSKKLLLSDSGFYLCAWTARTSSYEQYFGPGTRLTVT.

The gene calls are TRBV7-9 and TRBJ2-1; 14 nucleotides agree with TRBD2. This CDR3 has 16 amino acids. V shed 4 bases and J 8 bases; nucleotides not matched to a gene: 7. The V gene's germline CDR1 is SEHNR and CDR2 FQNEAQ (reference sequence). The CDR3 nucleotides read TGTGCCAGCAGCTCGACTAGCGGGAGGGCTAGGGATGAGCAGTTCTTC. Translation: CASSSTSGRARDEQFF.

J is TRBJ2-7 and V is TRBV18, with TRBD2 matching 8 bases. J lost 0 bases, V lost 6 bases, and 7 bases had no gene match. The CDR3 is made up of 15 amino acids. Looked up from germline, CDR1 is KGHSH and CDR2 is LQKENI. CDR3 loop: CASSLPRGDSYEQYF. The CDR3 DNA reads TGTGCCAGCTCCCTTCCGCGGGGGGACTCCTACGAGCAGTACTTC.

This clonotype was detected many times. Here the CDR3 reads CASSLAGFYNEQFF. The CDR3 nucleotides are TGTGCCAGCAGCTTAGCGGGATTCTACAATGAGCAGTTCTTC. The chain recombines TRBV7-9 with TRBJ2-1; D is undetermined. Germline assignment: CDR1 SEHNR and CDR2 FQNEAQ (reference sequence). The CDR3 runs 14 residues. Trimming pared 0 bases from V and 3 bases from J, leaving 6 bases between.

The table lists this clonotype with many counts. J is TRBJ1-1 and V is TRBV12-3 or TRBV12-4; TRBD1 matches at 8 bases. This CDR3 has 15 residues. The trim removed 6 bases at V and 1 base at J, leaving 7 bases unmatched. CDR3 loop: CASSQYRGRNTEAFF. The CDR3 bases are TGTGCCAGCAGCCAATACAGGGGGAGGAACACTGAAGCTTTCTTT.

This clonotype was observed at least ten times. Here the CDR3 DNA reads TGTGCCAGCAGTTTCGCCGGGACAGGGCCCCAGTTCTTC. Its translation: CASSFAGTGPQFF. The chain uses TRBV12-3 or TRBV12-4 and TRBJ2-1; 9 bases are a match to TRBD1. The CDR3 runs 13 residues. V shed 3 bases and J 13 bases; nucleotides not matched to a gene: 7.

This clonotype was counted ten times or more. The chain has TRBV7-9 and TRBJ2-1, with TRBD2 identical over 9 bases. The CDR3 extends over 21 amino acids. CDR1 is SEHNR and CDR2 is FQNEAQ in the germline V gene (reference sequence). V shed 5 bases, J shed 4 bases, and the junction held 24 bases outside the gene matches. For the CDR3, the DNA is TGTGCCAGCAGCCCGAAACTAATGAAGAGGGGCGGGAGGGATGCATACAATGAGCAGTTCTTC. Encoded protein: CASSPKLMKRGGRDAYNEQFF.

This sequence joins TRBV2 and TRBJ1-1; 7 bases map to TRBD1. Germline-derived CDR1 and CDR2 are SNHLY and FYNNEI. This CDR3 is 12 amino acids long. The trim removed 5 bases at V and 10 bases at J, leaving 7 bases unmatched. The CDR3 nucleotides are TGTGCCAGCAGTTCAAACAGGGGTGGAGCTTTCTTT. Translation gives CASSSNRGGAFF. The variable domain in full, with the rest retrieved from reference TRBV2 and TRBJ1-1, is EPEVTQTPSHQVTQMGQEVILRCVPISNHLYFYWYRQILGQKVEFLVSFYNNEISEKSEIFDDQFSVERPDGSNFTLKIRSTKLEDSAMYFCASSSNRGGAFFGQGTRLTVV.